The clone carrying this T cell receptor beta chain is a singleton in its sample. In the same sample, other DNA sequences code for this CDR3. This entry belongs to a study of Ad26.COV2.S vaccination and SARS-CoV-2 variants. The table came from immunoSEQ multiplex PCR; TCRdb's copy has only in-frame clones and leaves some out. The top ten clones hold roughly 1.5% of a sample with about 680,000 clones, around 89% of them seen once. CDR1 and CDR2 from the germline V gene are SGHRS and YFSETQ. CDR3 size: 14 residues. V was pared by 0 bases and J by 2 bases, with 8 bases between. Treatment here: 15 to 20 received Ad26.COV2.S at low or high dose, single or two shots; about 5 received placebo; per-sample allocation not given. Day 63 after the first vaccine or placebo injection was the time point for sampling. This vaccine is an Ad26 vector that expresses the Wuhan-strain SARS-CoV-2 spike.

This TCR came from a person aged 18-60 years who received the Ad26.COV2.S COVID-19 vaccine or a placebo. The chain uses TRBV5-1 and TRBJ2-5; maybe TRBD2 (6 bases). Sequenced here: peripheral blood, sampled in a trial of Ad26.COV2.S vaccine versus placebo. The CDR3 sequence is CASSLGGAQETQYF. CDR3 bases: TGCGCCAGCAGCTTGGGCGGGGCTCAAGAGACCCAGTACTTC. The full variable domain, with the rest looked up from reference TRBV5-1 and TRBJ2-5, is KAGVTQTPRYLIKTRGQQVTLSCSPISGHRSVSWYQQTPGQGLQFLFEYFSETQRNKGNFPGRFSGRQFSNSRSEMNVSTLELGDSALYLCASSLGGAQETQYFGPGTRLLVL.